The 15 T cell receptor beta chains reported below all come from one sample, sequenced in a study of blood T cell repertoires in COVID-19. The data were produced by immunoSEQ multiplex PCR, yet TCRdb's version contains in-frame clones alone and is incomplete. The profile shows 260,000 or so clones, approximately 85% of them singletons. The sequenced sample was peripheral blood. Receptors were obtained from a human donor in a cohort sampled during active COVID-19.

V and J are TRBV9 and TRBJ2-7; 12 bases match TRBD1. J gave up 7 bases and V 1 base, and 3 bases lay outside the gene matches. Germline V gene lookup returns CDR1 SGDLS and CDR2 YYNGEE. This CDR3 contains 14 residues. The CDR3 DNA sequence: TGTGCCAGCAGCGTACGGGACAGGGGGCTGGAGCAGTACTTC. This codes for CASSVRDRGLEQYF. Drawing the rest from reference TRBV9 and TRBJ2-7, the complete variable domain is DSGVTQTPKHLITATGQRVTLRCSPRSGDLSVYWYQQSLDQGLQFLIQYYNGEERAKGNILERFSAQQFPDLHSELNLSSLELGDSALYFCASSVRDRGLEQYFGPGTRLTVT.

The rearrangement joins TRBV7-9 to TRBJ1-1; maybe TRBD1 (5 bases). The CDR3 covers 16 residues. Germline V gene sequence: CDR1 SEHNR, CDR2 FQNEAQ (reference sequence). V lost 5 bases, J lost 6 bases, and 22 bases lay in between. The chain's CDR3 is CASSQMTVGAGSEAFF. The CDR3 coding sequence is TGTGCCAGCAGCCAAATGACCGTTGGGGCCGGCTCTGAAGCTTTCTTT.

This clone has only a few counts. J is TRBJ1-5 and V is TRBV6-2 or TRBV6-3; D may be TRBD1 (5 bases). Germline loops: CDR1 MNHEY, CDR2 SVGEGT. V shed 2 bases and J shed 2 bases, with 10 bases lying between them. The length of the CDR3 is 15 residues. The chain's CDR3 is CASSYGPGGNQPQHF. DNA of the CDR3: TGTGCCAGCAGTTACGGGCCGGGGGGCAATCAGCCCCAGCATTTT.

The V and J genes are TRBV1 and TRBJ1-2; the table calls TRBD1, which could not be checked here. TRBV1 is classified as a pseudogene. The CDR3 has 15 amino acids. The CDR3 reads CTSSQGDRVGYGYTF. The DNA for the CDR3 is TGCACCAGCAGCCAAGGGGACAGGGTGGGCTATGGCTACACCTTC.

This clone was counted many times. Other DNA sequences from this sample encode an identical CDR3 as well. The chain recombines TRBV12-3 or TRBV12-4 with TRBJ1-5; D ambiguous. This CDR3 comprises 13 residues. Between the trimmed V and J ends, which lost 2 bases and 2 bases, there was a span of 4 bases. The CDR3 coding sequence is TGTGCCAGCAGTTTATCAGGCAATCAGCCCCAGCATTTT. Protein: CASSLSGNQPQHF.

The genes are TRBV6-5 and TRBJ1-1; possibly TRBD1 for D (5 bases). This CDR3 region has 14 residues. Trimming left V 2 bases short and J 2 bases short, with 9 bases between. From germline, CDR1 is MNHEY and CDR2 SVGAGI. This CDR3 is CASSYGGTNTEAFF. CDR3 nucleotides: TGTGCCAGCAGTTACGGGGGGACTAACACTGAAGCTTTCTTT.

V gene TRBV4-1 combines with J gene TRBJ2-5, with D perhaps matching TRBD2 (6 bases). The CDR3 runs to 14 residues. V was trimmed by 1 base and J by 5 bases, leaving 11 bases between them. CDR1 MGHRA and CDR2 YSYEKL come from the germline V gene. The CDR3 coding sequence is TGCGCCAGCAGCCAAGCCGGAGGAGGGGAGACCCAGTACTTC. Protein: CASSQAGGGETQYF.

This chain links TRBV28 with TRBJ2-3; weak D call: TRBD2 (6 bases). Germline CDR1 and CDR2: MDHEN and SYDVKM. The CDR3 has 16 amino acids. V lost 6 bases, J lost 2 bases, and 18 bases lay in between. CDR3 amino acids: CASSPAVRGYTDTQYF. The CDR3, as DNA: TGTGCCAGCAGCCCCGCAGTGCGGGGCTACACAGATACGCAGTATTTT.

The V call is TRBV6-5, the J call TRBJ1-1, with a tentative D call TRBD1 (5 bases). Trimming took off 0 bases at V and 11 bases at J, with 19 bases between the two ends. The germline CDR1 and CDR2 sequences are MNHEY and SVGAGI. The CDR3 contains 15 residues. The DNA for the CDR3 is TGTGCCAGCAGTTACTCGATGTCAACAGGCGGGATGGCTTTCTTT. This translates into CASSYSMSTGGMAFF.

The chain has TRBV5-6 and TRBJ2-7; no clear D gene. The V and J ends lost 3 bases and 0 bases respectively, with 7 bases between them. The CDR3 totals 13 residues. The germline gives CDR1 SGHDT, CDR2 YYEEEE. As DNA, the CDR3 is TGTGCCAGCAGCTCTCGGAGCTCCTACGAGCAGTACTTC. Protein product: CASSSRSSYEQYF.

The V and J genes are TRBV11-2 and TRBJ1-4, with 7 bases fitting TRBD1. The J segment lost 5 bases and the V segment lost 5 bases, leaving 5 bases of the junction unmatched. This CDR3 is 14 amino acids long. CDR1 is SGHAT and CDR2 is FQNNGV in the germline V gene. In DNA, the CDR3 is TGTGCCAGCAGCACTACAGGGGTAAATGAAAAACTGTTTTTT. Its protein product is CASSTTGVNEKLFF.

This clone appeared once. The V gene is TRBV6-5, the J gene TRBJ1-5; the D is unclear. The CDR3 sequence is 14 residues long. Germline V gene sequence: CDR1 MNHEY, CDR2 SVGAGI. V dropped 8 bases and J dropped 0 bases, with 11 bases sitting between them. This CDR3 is CASAPPGSNQPQHF. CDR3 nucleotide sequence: TGTGCCAGCGCCCCTCCCGGTAGCAATCAGCCCCAGCATTTT.

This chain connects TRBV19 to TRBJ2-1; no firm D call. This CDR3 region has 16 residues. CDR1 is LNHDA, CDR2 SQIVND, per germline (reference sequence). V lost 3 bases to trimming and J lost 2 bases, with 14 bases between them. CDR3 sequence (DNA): TGTGCCAGTAGTATCAACCGGTTAAGTCCCTACAATGAGCAGTTCTTC. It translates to CASSINRLSPYNEQFF.

DNA of the CDR3: TGTGCTAGTGCCCCAGGCCTCCCTGCGAACGAGCAGTACTTC. Translating it yields CASAPGLPANEQYF. V is TRBV12-5 and J is TRBJ2-7, with no clear D. The CDR3 has 14 residues. V was cut by 7 bases and J by 5 bases, with 18 bases left in between. Germline V gene data show CDR1 as LGHNT and CDR2 as FRNRAP.

The CDR3 protein is CASSYAWGRDTQYF. The DNA of the CDR3 is TGTGCCAGCAGTTACGCCTGGGGCCGAGATACGCAGTATTTT. J is TRBJ2-3 and V is TRBV6-2 or TRBV6-3, with D possibly being TRBD1 (5 bases). In germline, CDR1 is MNHEY, CDR2 SVGEGT. Trimming took 2 bases from V and 5 from J, leaving 11 bases between them. This CDR3 is 14 amino acids long.